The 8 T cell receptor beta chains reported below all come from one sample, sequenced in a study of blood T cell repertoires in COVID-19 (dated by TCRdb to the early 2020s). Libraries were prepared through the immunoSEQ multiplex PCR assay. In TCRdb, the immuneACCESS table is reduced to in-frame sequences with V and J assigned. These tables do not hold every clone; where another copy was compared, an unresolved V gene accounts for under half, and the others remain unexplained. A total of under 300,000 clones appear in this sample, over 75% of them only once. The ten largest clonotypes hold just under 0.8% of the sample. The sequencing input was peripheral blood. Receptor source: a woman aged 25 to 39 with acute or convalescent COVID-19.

Here the CDR3 reads CASGRAKGLAKQETQYF. CDR3 DNA: TGTGCCAGCGGTAGGGCTAAGGGACTAGCGAAACAAGAGACCCAGTACTTC. The V call is TRBV2, the J call TRBJ2-5; the match to TRBD2 covers 10 bases. CDR3 length equals 17 residues. V was clipped by 8 bases and J by 2 bases; unmatched bases: 14. Germline V CDR1 and CDR2: SNHLY, FYNNEI.

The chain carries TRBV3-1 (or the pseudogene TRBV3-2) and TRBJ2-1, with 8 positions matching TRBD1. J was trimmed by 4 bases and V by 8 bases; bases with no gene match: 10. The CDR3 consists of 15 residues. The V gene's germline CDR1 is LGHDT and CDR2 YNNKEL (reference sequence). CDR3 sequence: CASSTRTGLYNEQFF. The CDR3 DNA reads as TGTGCCAGCTCGACTAGGACAGGGCTGTACAATGAGCAGTTCTTC.

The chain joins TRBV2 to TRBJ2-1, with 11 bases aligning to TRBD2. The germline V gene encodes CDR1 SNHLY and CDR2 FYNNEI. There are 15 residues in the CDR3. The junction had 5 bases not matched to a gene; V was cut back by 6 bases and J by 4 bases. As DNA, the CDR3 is TGTGCCAGCAGGGAAAGACTAGCGGGGTACAATGAGCAGTTCTTC. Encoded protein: CASRERLAGYNEQFF. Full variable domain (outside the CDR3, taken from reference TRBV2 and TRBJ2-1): EPEVTQTPSHQVTQMGQEVILRCVPISNHLYFYWYRQILGQKVEFLVSFYNNEISEKSEIFDDQFSVERPDGSNFTLKIRSTKLEDSAMYFCASRERLAGYNEQFFGPGTRLTVL.

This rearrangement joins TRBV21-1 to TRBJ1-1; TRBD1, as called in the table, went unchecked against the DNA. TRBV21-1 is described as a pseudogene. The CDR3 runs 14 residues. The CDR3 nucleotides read TGTGCCAGCAGCTCAGGACAGGGGAGCACTGAAGCTTTCTTT. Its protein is CASSSGQGSTEAFF.

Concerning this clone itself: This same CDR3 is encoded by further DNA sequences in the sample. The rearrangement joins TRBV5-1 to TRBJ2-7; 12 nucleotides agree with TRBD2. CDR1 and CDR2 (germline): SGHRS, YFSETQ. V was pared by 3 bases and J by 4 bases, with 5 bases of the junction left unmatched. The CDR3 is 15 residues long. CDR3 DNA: TGCGCCAGCAGCTCGGGACTAGCGGGCACGTACGAGCAGTACTTC. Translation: CASSSGLAGTYEQYF.

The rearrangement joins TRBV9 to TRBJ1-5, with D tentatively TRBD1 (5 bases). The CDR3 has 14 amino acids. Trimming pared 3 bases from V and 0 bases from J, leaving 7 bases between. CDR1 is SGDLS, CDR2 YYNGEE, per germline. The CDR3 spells CASSEQDSNQPQHF. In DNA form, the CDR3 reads TGTGCCAGCAGCGAACAGGATAGCAATCAGCCCCAGCATTTT. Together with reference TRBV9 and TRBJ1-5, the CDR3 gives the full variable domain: DSGVTQTPKHLITATGQRVTLRCSPRSGDLSVYWYQQSLDQGLQFLIQYYNGEERAKGNILERFSAQQFPDLHSELNLSSLELGDSALYFCASSEQDSNQPQHFGDGTRLSIL.

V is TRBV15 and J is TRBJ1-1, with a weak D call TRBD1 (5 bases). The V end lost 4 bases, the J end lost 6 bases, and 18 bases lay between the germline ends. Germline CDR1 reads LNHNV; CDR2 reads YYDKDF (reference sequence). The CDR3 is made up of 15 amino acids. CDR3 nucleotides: TGTGCCACCAGCACCTCCGGGACTCGTAGACCTGAAGCTTTCTTT. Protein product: CATSTSGTRRPEAFF.

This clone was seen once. This CDR3 is CSASLFDSNQPQHF. CDR3 in DNA: TGCAGTGCTAGTCTATTTGATAGCAATCAGCCCCAGCATTTT. V is TRBV20-1 and J is TRBJ1-5, with D unclear. V lost 3 bases, J lost 0 bases, and 9 bases lay in between. In germline, CDR1 is DFQATT, CDR2 SNEGSKA (reference sequence). The CDR3 covers 14 residues.